The source of this T cell receptor (beta chain) is a study of post-analysis software for immune sequencing data. Findings of the study overall: Patients carried 5 or 6 TRBV segments more frequently than controls did, and TRBV5-6, TRBV5-1 and TRBV20-1 were among them.

Prepared TCR beta cDNA libraries contained unique molecular identifiers. When about 0.95 to 10 million T cells were used, they gave 500,000 or so cDNA molecules. MiXCR, applied by TCRdb to the PCR reads, yields one record per CDR3 protein. The sample lists some 500,000 distinct CDR3 sequences; nearly 45% were seen once. Remarks on this clonotype: Its antigen is unknown.

The CDR3 has 13 amino acids. Trimming shortened V by 3 bases and J by 3 bases, and 9 bases separated the two germline ends. Germline loops: CDR1 MGHRA, CDR2 YSYEKL. The sequence derives from a girl aged 10-17 years with multiple sclerosis. The sequencing sample was made of blood. V gene TRBV4-1 combines with J gene TRBJ2-7; D possibly corresponds to TRBD1 (6 bases). The chain's CDR3 is CASSQGQIYEQYF. The CDR3 nucleotides read TGCGCCAGCAGCCAGGGACAAATCTACGAGCAGTACTTC.